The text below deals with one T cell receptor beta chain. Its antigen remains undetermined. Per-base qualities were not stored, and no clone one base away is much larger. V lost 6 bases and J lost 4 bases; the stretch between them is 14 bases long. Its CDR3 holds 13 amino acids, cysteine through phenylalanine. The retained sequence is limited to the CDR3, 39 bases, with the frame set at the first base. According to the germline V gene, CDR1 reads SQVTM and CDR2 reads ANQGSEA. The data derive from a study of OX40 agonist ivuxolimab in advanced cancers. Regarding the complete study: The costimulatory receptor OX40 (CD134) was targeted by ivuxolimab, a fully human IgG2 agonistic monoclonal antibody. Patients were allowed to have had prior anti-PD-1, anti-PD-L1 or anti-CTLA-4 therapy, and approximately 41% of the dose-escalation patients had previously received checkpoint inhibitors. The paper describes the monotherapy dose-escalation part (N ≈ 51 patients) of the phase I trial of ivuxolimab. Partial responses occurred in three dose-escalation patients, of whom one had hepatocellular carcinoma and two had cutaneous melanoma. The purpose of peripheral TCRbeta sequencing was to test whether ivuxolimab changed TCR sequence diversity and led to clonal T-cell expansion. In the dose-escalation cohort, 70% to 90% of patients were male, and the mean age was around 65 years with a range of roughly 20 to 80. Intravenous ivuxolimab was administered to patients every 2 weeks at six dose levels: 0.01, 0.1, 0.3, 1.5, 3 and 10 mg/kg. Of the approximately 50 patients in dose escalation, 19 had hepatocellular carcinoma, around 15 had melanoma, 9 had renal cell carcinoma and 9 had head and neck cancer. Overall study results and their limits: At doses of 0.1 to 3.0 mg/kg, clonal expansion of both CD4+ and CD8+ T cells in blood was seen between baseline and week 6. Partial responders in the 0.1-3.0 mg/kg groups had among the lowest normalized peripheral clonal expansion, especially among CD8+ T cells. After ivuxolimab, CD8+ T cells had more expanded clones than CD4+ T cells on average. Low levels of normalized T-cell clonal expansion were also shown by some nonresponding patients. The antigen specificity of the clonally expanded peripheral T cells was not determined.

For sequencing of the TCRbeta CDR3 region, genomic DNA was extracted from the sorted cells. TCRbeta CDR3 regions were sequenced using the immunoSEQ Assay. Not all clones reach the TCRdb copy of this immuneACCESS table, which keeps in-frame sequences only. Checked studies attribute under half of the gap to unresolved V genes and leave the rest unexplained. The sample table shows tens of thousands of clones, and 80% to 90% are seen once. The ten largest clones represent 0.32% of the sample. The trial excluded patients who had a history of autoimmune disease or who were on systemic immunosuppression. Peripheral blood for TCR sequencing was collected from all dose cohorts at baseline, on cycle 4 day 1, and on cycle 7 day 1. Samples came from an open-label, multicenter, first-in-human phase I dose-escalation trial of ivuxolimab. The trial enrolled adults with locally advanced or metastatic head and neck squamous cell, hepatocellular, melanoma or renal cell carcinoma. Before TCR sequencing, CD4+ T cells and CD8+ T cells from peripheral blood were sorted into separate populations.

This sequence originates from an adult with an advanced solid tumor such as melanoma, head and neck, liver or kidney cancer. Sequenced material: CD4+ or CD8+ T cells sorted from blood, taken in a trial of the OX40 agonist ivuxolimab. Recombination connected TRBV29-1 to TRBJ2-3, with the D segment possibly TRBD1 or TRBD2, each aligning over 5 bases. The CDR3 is CSVGTRGADTQYF. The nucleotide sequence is TGCAGCGTGGGCACTAGAGGGGCAGATACGCAGTATTTT.